This record covers a single T cell receptor beta chain. Its cognate antigen has yet to be identified. Per-base quality was not reported, and no clone a single base away is much larger than it. The data belong to a study of a mutant IDH1 vaccine in newly diagnosed glioma listed by TCRdb under 2021. A note on the overall study: Of the approximately 30 treated patients, about 60% were male and approximately 38% were female, and the mean age was approximately 40 years. Prior to enrollment, standard therapy consisting of radiotherapy alone, temozolomide alone, or radiochemotherapy with temozolomide had been administered to patients, with the combination being received by most patients. Longitudinal TCRB deep sequencing was done for about two dozen treated patients, wherever samples were available for exploratory analyses. Peripheral blood was drawn at six visits: V03 (baseline), V05, V07, V10, V12 and V13. General conclusions and limits of the study: Selection of PBMC samples for TCRB deep sequencing was based on availability. Across multiple MHC alleles, vaccine-induced immune responses were seen in just over 90% of patients. The authors noted that analyses of patient blood samples could not be reproduced because of sample limitations. Changes in the top peripheral T cell clonotypes picked up by TCRB sequencing did not appear to be linked to pseudoprogression.

CDR3 length: 16 amino acids, cysteine to phenylalanine. Only the CDR3 DNA is retained, 48 bases long and in frame from the first base. The label giving this sample's time point can be read as: baseline, week 1 (first vaccination visit). The sample's treatment or condition label is to be understood as: pre-vaccination baseline after standard-of-care therapy. Donors had newly diagnosed WHO grade 3 or 4 IDH1-mutant astrocytomas with loss of nuclear ATRX. The samples were drawn from NOA16, a multicentre, single-arm, open-label phase I trial in Germany that tested a mutant IDH1 peptide vaccine in humans for the first time. For immunogenicity testing, the blood drawn at visit V03 was used as the baseline sample. Genomic DNA for TCRB sequencing was extracted from EDTA blood using the DNeasy Blood and Tissue Kit. Library prep was done by the immunoSEQ multiplex PCR assay. Rearranged TCR beta chain sequences were amplified with the hsTCRB Kit following the manufacturer's protocol. TCRB libraries were sequenced on an Illumina MiSeq. On the study's bioinformatics: The kit vendor's proprietary platform handled demultiplexing, trimming and gene mapping. TCRdb retrieved this table from immuneACCESS and kept in-frame rearrangements only. Not all clones are present; in checked studies, unresolved V genes account for under half, and no reason is known for the remainder. V and J calls and clone size are as listed in that table; D and trimming were resolved from the DNA. Counted in this sample were around 60,000 clones; about 90% of them appeared once. The ten top clones hold about 2.5% of the sample.

The receptor was derived from a man aged 45-60 years with glioma. The V and J genes are TRBV21-1 and TRBJ1-2. TRBV21-1 is recorded as a pseudogene. Sequences were derived from PBMCs, sampled from a glioma patient treated with radiotherapy, temozolomide or both. The CDR3 has the sequence CASSKGVGFIDYGYTF. The sequenced DNA: TGTGCCAGCAGCAAAGGGGTGGGGTTCATCGACTATGGCTACACCTTC.